The 13 T cell receptor beta chains below all came from one sample that was sequenced in a study of cytomegalovirus exposure and HLA in healthy donors. PCR employed 60 Vbeta and 13 Jbeta primers. Clones were read by immunoSEQ multiplex PCR, and TCRdb kept only the in-frame ones, dropping some. The data show about 140,000 clones, about 80% seen once. Sequencing used PBMCs. Receptors originate from a man aged 25 to 45 in good health and CMV-seronegative.

This clone has only a few counts. J is TRBJ2-7 and V is TRBV6-6; the match to TRBD2 covers 9 bases. The germline V gene encodes CDR1 MNHNY and CDR2 SVGAGI (reference sequence). V lost 0 bases, J lost 5 bases, and 2 bases stayed unmatched. The CDR3 is made up of 14 amino acids. The DNA of the CDR3 is TGTGCCAGCAGTTACTCCGGCGGGAGGGACGAGCAGTACTTC. It encodes CASSYSGGRDEQYF.

V and J are TRBV28 and TRBJ1-5, with TRBD1 as a possible D gene (6 bases). Germline loops: CDR1 MDHEN, CDR2 SYDVKM. Trimming pared 2 bases from V and 7 bases from J, leaving 9 bases between. The CDR3 loop spans 13 amino acids. DNA for the CDR3: TGTGCCAGCAGTTTAGGGACACAGCAGCCCCAGCATTTT. It codes for CASSLGTQQPQHF.

This clone was seen only once. V is TRBV4-1 and J is TRBJ2-1; D is unresolved. The CDR3 has 14 amino acids. V lost 4 bases to trimming and J lost 6 bases, with 13 bases between them. Germline assignment: CDR1 MGHRA and CDR2 YSYEKL. CDR3 bases: TGCGCCAGCAGCCTCCCCAACGCGCCCAATGAGCAGTTCTTC. Translation: CASSLPNAPNEQFF.

V usage is TRBV6-5 and J usage is TRBJ2-5; 7 bases fit TRBD1. CDR1 is MNHEY, CDR2 SVGAGI, per germline. The CDR3 sequence is 15 residues long. V trimming: 6 bases; J trimming: 2 bases; junction bases outside the gene matches: 9. DNA for the CDR3: TGTGCCAGCAGCCTAGGGGACAGTCTGCAAGAGACCCAGTACTTC. This codes for CASSLGDSLQETQYF.

In its sample, this clone was seen a few times. The J gene is TRBJ1-4, the V gene TRBV7-9; a possible D gene is TRBD1 (6 bases). Germline assignment: CDR1 SEHNR and CDR2 FQNEAQ (reference sequence). Trimming took 5 bases from V and 7 from J, leaving 17 bases between them. The CDR3 has 15 amino acids. The CDR3 coding sequence is TGTGCCAGCAGCAAATCACAGGGATTGGGTGAAAAACTGTTTTTT. Its protein product is CASSKSQGLGEKLFF. Full variable domain (remainder filled in from reference TRBV7-9 and TRBJ1-4): DTGVSQNPRHKITKRGQNVTFRCDPISEHNRLYWYRQTLGQGPEFLTYFQNEAQLEKSRLLSDRFSAERPKGSFSTLEIQRTEQGDSAMYLCASSKSQGLGEKLFFGSGTQLSVL.

This sequence joins TRBV7-6 and TRBJ2-1, with 8 nucleotides matching TRBD2. V dropped 4 bases and J dropped 9; count of bases not matched to a gene: 14. CDR1 is SGHVS and CDR2 is FNYEAQ in the germline V gene. The CDR3 totals 16 residues. This CDR3 reads CASSSPSRAGVGEQFF. As DNA, the CDR3 is TGTGCCAGCAGCTCCCCAAGTCGAGCGGGAGTGGGTGAGCAGTTCTTC.

This clone is a singleton in its sample. The chain is built from TRBV18 and TRBJ2-2, with D perhaps TRBD2 (6 bases). CDR3 length: 15 amino acids. Trimming pared 6 bases from V and 4 bases from J, leaving 15 bases between. In germline, CDR1 is KGHSH, CDR2 LQKENI. The CDR3 is CASSPREVLTGELFF. The CDR3 bases are TGTGCCAGCTCGCCAAGGGAGGTCCTCACCGGGGAGCTGTTTTTT.

The chain is built from TRBV5-1 and TRBJ2-7, with D uncertain. The CDR3 totals 13 residues. Germline CDR1 reads SGHRS; CDR2 reads YFSETQ. Trimming took 4 bases from V and 7 from J, leaving 15 bases between them. The CDR3 nucleotides read TGCGCCAGCAGCCCGATGTCCCTCGGGGAGCAGTACTTC. The encoded protein is CASSPMSLGEQYF.

This chain joins TRBV19 and TRBJ1-1, with a weak D call TRBD1 (5 bases). The CDR3 runs to 14 residues. The V end lost 5 bases, the J end lost 1 base, and 11 bases lay between the germline ends. The V gene's germline CDR1 is LNHDA and CDR2 SQIVND (reference sequence). The CDR3 DNA is TGTGCCAGTAGTGCAGGGCTCGGGAACACTGAAGCTTTCTTT. As protein: CASSAGLGNTEAFF. The whole variable domain, remainder taken from reference TRBV19 and TRBJ1-1, is DGGITQSPKYLFRKEGQNVTLSCEQNLNHDAMYWYRQDPGQGLRLIYYSQIVNDFQKGDIAEGYSVSREKKESFPLTVTSAQKNPTAFYLCASSAGLGNTEAFFGQGTRLTVV.

Here the CDR3 reads CASRGGTGVLDEDRGYGYTF. Here the CDR3 DNA reads TGTGCCAGCAGAGGCGGGACAGGGGTTTTAGATGAAGATCGGGGCTATGGCTACACCTTC. The chain combines TRBV28 with TRBJ1-2, with TRBD1 matching 10 bases. This CDR3 contains 20 residues. Trimming removed 6 bases from V and 4 bases from J; junction bases left unmatched: 23. CDR1 and CDR2 (germline): MDHEN, SYDVKM.

The V and J genes are TRBV27 and TRBJ2-1; 10 bases fit TRBD2. The germline gives CDR1 MNHEY, CDR2 SMNVEV (reference sequence). This CDR3 contains 19 residues. V dropped 4 bases and J dropped 1; count of bases not matched to a gene: 13. The CDR3 DNA reads TGTGCCAGCAGTTCCAGGGGTAGCGGGAGGTCCTTATCCTACAATGAGCAGTTCTTC. Translation: CASSSRGSGRSLSYNEQFF.

This clone turned up a few times. This sequence joins TRBV5-1 and TRBJ2-3; 9 bases agree with TRBD1. The CDR3 consists of 14 residues. The V gene end was trimmed by 4 bases and the J gene end by 6 bases; junction bases not matched to a gene: 6. Germline CDR1 and CDR2: SGHRS and YFSETQ. Here the CDR3 DNA reads TGCGCCAGCAGCATGGACAGGGGTCGGGATACGCAGTATTTT. Its protein is CASSMDRGRDTQYF.

The V call is TRBV28, the J call TRBJ2-7; unclear D gene. Germline values: CDR1 MDHEN, CDR2 SYDVKM. The CDR3 length is 11 residues. The V and J ends lost 6 bases and 1 base respectively, with 4 bases between them. The CDR3 here is CASSGSYEQYF. The CDR3 DNA reads TGTGCCAGCAGCGGTTCCTACGAGCAGTACTTC.